This passage covers 17 T cell receptor beta chains from one sample sequenced in a study of CD8 T cells in ankylosing spondylitis. TCRdb re-called the 5' RACE reads through MiXCR, storing one row per CDR3 protein. The sample yields more than 250,000 distinct CDR3 sequences, around 10% seen once. Sequenced material: blood, either unsorted or a sorted T cell fraction (not recorded which). These receptors were obtained from a female donor with ankylosing spondylitis or in good health (not recorded which).

This clonotype was seen more than once but under ten times. The chain uses TRBV6-2 or TRBV6-3 and TRBJ2-7, with a weak D call TRBD2 (6 bases). The CDR3 covers 12 residues. The V gene lost 8 bases and the J gene lost 0 bases, with 8 bases spanning the gap. Germline V CDR1 and CDR2: MNHEY, SVGEGT. The chain's CDR3 is CASGGISYEQYF. The CDR3 nucleotides are TGTGCCAGCGGAGGGATCTCCTACGAGCAGTACTTC.

This clonotype was seen many times. The chain joins TRBV7-2 to TRBJ1-2; TRBD1 agrees at 7 bases. Trimming removed 5 bases from V and 5 bases from J; junction bases left unmatched: 11. Germline V CDR1 and CDR2: SGHTA, FQGNSA. The CDR3 spans 15 residues. CDR3 DNA: TGTGCCAGCAGCCATGTTCAGACAGGGAAGTATGGCTACACCTTC. It is translated as CASSHVQTGKYGYTF.

This clonotype was picked up a small number of times. This chain joins TRBV2 and TRBJ2-5, with 7 bases matching TRBD2. Unmatched junction bases numbered 8, after V lost 10 bases and J lost 0 bases. Germline V gene data show CDR1 as SNHLY and CDR2 as FYNNEI. The CDR3 totals 14 residues. CDR3 residues: CATDGGTYQETQYF. CDR3 nucleotides: TGTGCCACGGACGGGGGGACGTACCAAGAGACCCAGTACTTC.

In this sample, this clonotype turned up many times. The chain combines TRBV20-1 with TRBJ2-1, with TRBD1 matching 9 bases. Germline V CDR1 and CDR2: DFQATT, SNEGSKA (reference sequence). V dropped 4 bases and J dropped 4; count of bases not matched to a gene: 2. This CDR3 region has 13 residues. The CDR3 nucleotides read TGCAGTGCTAAAGGGACAGGGTACAATGAGCAGTTCTTC. Translation gives CSAKGTGYNEQFF.

This clonotype was picked up many times. The rearrangement uses TRBV2 and TRBJ2-7; D unresolved. Germline loops: CDR1 SNHLY, CDR2 FYNNEI. The CDR3 has 12 residues. V lost 4 bases and J 3 bases, leaving 7 bases between the germline ends. CDR3 sequence (DNA): TGTGCCAGCAGTGGGATGGGCTACGAGCAGTACTTC. Translation gives CASSGMGYEQYF.

This clonotype was recorded many times. The chain links TRBV12-3 or TRBV12-4 to TRBJ1-2; 7 bases agree with TRBD1. The CDR3 spans 14 residues. The V and J ends lost 5 bases and 4 bases, in that order; junction bases with no gene match: 7. CDR3 amino acids: CASSASDRVYGYTF. CDR3 sequence (DNA): TGTGCCAGCAGTGCATCTGACAGGGTCTATGGCTACACCTTC.

This clonotype was recorded many times. The chain joins TRBV29-1 to TRBJ2-3, with TRBD1 matching 7 bases. Germline trimming cut 7 bases from V and 1 base from J; bases unmatched to any gene: 2. The CDR3 runs 12 residues. Germline CDR1 reads SQVTM; CDR2 reads ANQGSEA. This CDR3 reads CSAGQGTDTQYF. CDR3 DNA: TGCAGCGCTGGACAGGGCACAGATACGCAGTATTTT.

This clonotype was picked up a small number of times. The chain links TRBV20-1 to TRBJ2-3; D gene unclear. The CDR3 has 14 residues. Looked up from germline, CDR1 is DFQATT and CDR2 is SNEGSKA (reference sequence). V shed 0 bases and J shed 3 bases, with 10 bases lying between them. The CDR3 is CSAREGPLTDTQYF. The CDR3 nucleotides are TGCAGTGCTAGAGAAGGACCTTTAACAGATACGCAGTATTTT.

This clonotype was picked up many times. V and J are TRBV29-1 and TRBJ2-7; 8 bases match TRBD1. After removal of 5 bases from V and 1 base from J, the junction contained 4 bases not matched to a gene. This CDR3 contains 13 residues. CDR1 and CDR2 (germline): SQVTM, ANQGSEA. This chain's CDR3 is CSVRTGQSYEQYF. CDR3 coding DNA: TGCAGCGTTCGGACAGGGCAGTCCTACGAGCAGTACTTC.

Ten or more counts support this clonotype. This chain links TRBV29-1 with TRBJ2-3, with D uncertain. The length of the CDR3 is 12 residues. The V and J ends lost 3 bases and 5 bases respectively, with 9 bases between them. Germline CDR1 reads SQVTM; CDR2 reads ANQGSEA. The CDR3 reads CSVDTVRDTQYF. Here the CDR3 DNA reads TGCAGCGTTGACACAGTCCGAGATACGCAGTATTTT.

A note on this clonotype: This may arise from a read error, as a much more abundant clone is one base away. The rearrangement uses TRBV20-1 and TRBJ1-2; the D gene is possibly TRBD1 (5 bases). The CDR3 contains 12 residues. V was pared by 6 bases and J by 0 bases, with 8 bases between. The V gene's germline CDR1 is DFQATT and CDR2 SNEGSKA (reference sequence). The CDR3 is CSARQSNYGYTF. CDR3 nucleotide sequence: TGCAGTGCGAGACAGTCTAACTATGGCTACACCTTC.

This clonotype was picked up many times. J is TRBJ1-4 and V is TRBV20-1; D gene uncertain. This CDR3 region has 15 residues. Germline V gives CDR1 DFQATT, CDR2 SNEGSKA (reference sequence). Trimming left V 0 bases short and J 8 bases short, with 16 bases between. The DNA of the CDR3 is TGCAGTGCTAGAGATTCGCTGGGGTGGGAAGAAAAACTGTTTTTT. Its translation: CSARDSLGWEEKLFF.

The chain links TRBV11-2 to TRBJ2-2, with D unresolved. Germline V gene data show CDR1 as SGHAT and CDR2 as FQNNGV. The CDR3 consists of 16 residues. Deletions cut 1 base from V and 8 bases from J, with 17 bases between. The CDR3 coding sequence is TGTGCCAGCAGCTTAGTGAGTCCGCGATCAGGAGGGGAGCTGTTTTTT. Encoded protein: CASSLVSPRSGGELFF.

This chain joins TRBV28 and TRBJ1-5, with D possibly TRBD1 on 5 matching bases. V shed 7 bases and J shed 3 bases, with 13 bases lying between them. There are 14 residues in the CDR3. CDR1 is MDHEN, CDR2 SYDVKM, per germline. CDR3 nucleotides: TGTGCCAGCACCTCCCCGGGACTCAATCAGCCCCAGCATTTT. It translates to CASTSPGLNQPQHF.

This clonotype was seen repeatedly, ten times or more. V usage is TRBV6-5 and J usage is TRBJ2-3, with TRBD2 identical over 10 bases. The ends lost 4 bases at V and 2 bases at J; junction bases unmatched: 9. Per the germline V gene, CDR1 is MNHEY and CDR2 is SVGAGI. The CDR3 has 17 residues. CDR3: CASSSPALAGATDTQYF. DNA for the CDR3: TGTGCCAGCAGTTCCCCTGCCCTAGCGGGGGCCACAGATACGCAGTATTTT.

The V call is TRBV4-3, the J call TRBJ2-2; 8 positions match TRBD2. Germline V CDR1 and CDR2: LGHNA, YSLEER. This CDR3 has 17 amino acids. After removal of 1 base from V and 0 bases from J, the junction contained 4 bases not matched to a gene. CDR3: CASSQGVGRANTGELFF. CDR3 in DNA: TGCGCCAGCAGCCAAGGGGTCGGGAGGGCGAACACCGGGGAGCTGTTTTTT.

The chain carries TRBV28 and TRBJ2-1, with 7 positions matching TRBD1. CDR1 is MDHEN, CDR2 SYDVKM, per germline. This CDR3 spans 14 amino acids. Trimming at V came to 4 bases and at J to 1 base, leaving 1 base not matched to a gene. The CDR3 sequence is CASSWGQSYNEQFF. The CDR3 coding sequence is TGTGCCAGCAGTTGGGGACAGTCCTACAATGAGCAGTTCTTC.